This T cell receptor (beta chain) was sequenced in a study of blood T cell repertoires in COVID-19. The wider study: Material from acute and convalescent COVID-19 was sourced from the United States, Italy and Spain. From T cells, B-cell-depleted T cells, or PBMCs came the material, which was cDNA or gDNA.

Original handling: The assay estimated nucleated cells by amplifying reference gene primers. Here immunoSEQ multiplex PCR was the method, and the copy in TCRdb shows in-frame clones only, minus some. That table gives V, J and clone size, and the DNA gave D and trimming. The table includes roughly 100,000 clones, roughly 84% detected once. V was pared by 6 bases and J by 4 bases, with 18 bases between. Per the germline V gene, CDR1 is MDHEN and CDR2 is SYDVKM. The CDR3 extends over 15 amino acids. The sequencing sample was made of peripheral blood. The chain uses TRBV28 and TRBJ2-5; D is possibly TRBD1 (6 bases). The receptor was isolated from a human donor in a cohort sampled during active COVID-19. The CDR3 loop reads CASSLRTVWVETQYF. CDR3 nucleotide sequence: TGTGCCAGCAGCCTCCGGACAGTCTGGGTAGAGACCCAGTACTTC. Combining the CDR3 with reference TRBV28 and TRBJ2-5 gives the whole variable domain DVKVTQSSRYLVKRTGEKVFLECVQDMDHENMFWYRQDPGLGLRLIYFSYDVKMKEKGDIPEGYSVSREKKERFSLILESASTNQTSMYLCASSLRTVWVETQYFGPGTRLLVL.